This entry features one TCR beta chain sequence. The J segment lost 0 bases and the V segment lost 2 bases, leaving 10 bases of the junction unmatched. Germline-derived CDR1 and CDR2 are MNHEY and SVGEGT. The CDR3 length is 17 residues. The data were produced by immunoSEQ multiplex PCR, yet TCRdb's version contains in-frame clones alone and is incomplete. Here the sample spans 150,000 or so clones, 70% to 90% being singletons. This entry comes from a study of control samples from healthy donors and cancer patients. This receptor was taken from a man aged 18 to 29 in good health. The genes are TRBV6-2 or TRBV6-3 and TRBJ2-7; 7 nucleotides match TRBD1. Sequencing was performed on blood. The CDR3 region is CASSYPPTGISSYEQYF. The DNA of the CDR3 is TGTGCCAGCAGTTACCCCCCGACAGGGATAAGCTCCTACGAGCAGTACTTC.